This TCR beta chain is drawn from a study of regulatory T cells in long-lasting Graves disease. The time point is: persistent/refractory GD, antithyroid drugs over 5 years with positive TRAb. After RNA was extracted from PBMCs, the TCR library was made from it. The germline V gene encodes CDR1 LGHNA and CDR2 YSLEER. CDR3 length: 14 residues. V was clipped by 3 bases and J by 1 base, with 6 bases between them. Construction of the TCR beta libraries employed iRepertoire HTBI primers in conjunction with Arm-PCR of CDR3 regions. Using its own MiXCR run on the multiplex PCR reads, TCRdb lists one record per CDR3 protein. The table shows around 500,000 distinct CDR3 sequences, with 20% to 25% occurring only once.

J is TRBJ2-2 and V is TRBV4-3; no definite D call. The receptor was derived from a female donor with Graves disease. This material consisted of peripheral blood mononuclear cells (PBMCs), taken when the disease was refractory, from a patient treated with antithyroid drugs. CDR3 sequence: CASSQRRNTGELFF. The CDR3 nucleotides read TGCGCCAGCAGCCAGAGGAGGAACACCGGGGAGCTGTTTTTT.